One and the same sample provided the 11 T cell receptor beta chains below, sequenced in a study of Ad26.COV2.S vaccination and SARS-CoV-2 variants. Treatment described: 15 to 20 received Ad26.COV2.S at low or high dose, single or two shots; about 5 received placebo; per-sample allocation not given. All samples were drawn on day 63, counting from the first vaccine or placebo injection. The method was immunoSEQ multiplex PCR; TCRdb's version includes in-frame clones alone and lacks a portion of them. The sample shows around 380,000 clones, more than 85% of them seen only once. The sequences come from peripheral blood, collected in a trial of Ad26.COV2.S vaccine versus placebo. These receptors all stem from a person aged 18-60 years who received the Ad26.COV2.S COVID-19 vaccine or a placebo.

The chain joins TRBV4-1 to TRBJ1-1; D might be TRBD1 (6 bases). CDR1 and CDR2 from the germline V gene are MGHRA and YSYEKL. The CDR3 spans 18 residues. V was trimmed by 4 bases and J by 5 bases, leaving 26 bases between them. DNA for the CDR3: TGCGCCAGCAGCCCTCTGAAGGGTATCGGGACAAAACTTACTGAAGCTTTCTTT. This translates into CASSPLKGIGTKLTEAFF.

This chain uses TRBV29-1 with TRBJ1-2; D unclear. Trimming cost V 3 bases and J 4 bases, with 12 bases left between them. Germline V gene lookup returns CDR1 SQVTM and CDR2 ANQGSEA. This CDR3 region has 13 residues. In nucleotides, the CDR3 is TGCAGCGTTGACCCGGCACACACCTATGGCTACACCTTC. Translation gives CSVDPAHTYGYTF.

CDR3 in amino acids: CASSTGPEEREQYF. The CDR3 region has the DNA TGTGCCAGTAGTACCGGGCCAGAAGAAAGGGAGCAGTACTTC. The chain combines TRBV19 with TRBJ2-7; D not certain. V lost 4 bases to trimming and J lost 7 bases, with 17 bases between them. The CDR3 spans 14 residues. From germline, CDR1 is LNHDA and CDR2 SQIVND (reference sequence).

J is TRBJ1-3 and V is TRBV6-5; 7 bases map to TRBD1. Germline CDR1 MNHEY, CDR2 SVGAGI. V was pared by 6 bases and J by 1 base, with 6 bases of the junction left unmatched. There are 15 residues in the CDR3. This chain's CDR3 is CASRRQGGSGNTIYF. CDR3 DNA: TGTGCCAGCAGAAGACAGGGTGGGTCTGGAAACACCATATATTTT.

The V and J genes are TRBV7-8 and TRBJ2-3; D might be TRBD1 (5 bases). Germline CDR1 is SGHVS and CDR2 is FQNEAQ. The germline V and J ends were trimmed by 1 base and 2 bases, with 13 bases remaining between them. The CDR3 has 16 residues. CDR3 region: CASSLGAGSTTDTQYF. The CDR3 bases are TGTGCCAGCAGCTTAGGGGCAGGGTCTACCACAGATACGCAGTATTTT.

The V and J genes are TRBV7-9 and TRBJ1-6; no clear D gene. Trimming removed 5 bases at V and 9 bases at J, with 14 bases between. Per germline, CDR1 SEHNR and CDR2 FQNEAQ (reference sequence). The CDR3 runs to 14 residues. CDR3 protein: CASSPLIEFSPLHF. In nucleotides, the CDR3 is TGTGCCAGCAGCCCCCTAATTGAGTTTTCACCCCTCCACTTT.

The rearrangement links TRBV7-9 to TRBJ1-3; D possibly corresponds to TRBD1 (5 bases). CDR3 length equals 13 residues. Germline assignment: CDR1 SEHNR and CDR2 FQNEAQ (reference sequence). Trimming took off 11 bases at V and 4 bases at J, with 15 bases between the two ends. The DNA of the CDR3 is TGTGCCGGCGGGACCCGCTTGGGAAACACCATATATTTT. Translation: CAGGTRLGNTIYF.

The DNA of the CDR3 is TGTGCCAGCAGTCTTTCGGACAGGTTTGAAGCTTTCTTT. Translating gives CASSLSDRFEAFF. The chain carries TRBV12-3 or TRBV12-4 and TRBJ1-1; the match to TRBD1 covers 7 bases. The CDR3 has 13 residues. V lost 5 bases, J lost 7 bases, and 7 bases stayed unmatched.

V is TRBV24-1 and J is TRBJ1-5; D not resolved. The V gene's germline CDR1 is KGHDR and CDR2 SFDVKD. The CDR3 length is 13 residues. V lost 4 bases and J 2 bases, leaving 5 bases between the germline ends. The CDR3 sequence is CATSEGGNQPQHF. The CDR3 coding sequence is TGTGCCACCAGTGAGGGAGGCAATCAGCCCCAGCATTTT.

The J gene is TRBJ1-6, the V gene TRBV15; 8 bases line up with TRBD1. The germline gives CDR1 LNHNV, CDR2 YYDKDF (reference sequence). The V and J ends lost 0 bases and 6 bases, in that order; junction bases with no gene match: 1. This CDR3 is 15 amino acids long. CDR3 bases: TGTGCCACCAGCAGAGATACAGGGGGTAATTCACCCCTCCACTTT. The encoded protein is CATSRDTGGNSPLHF.

The gene calls are TRBV27 and TRBJ1-1; D ambiguous. The germline V gene has CDR1 MNHEY and CDR2 SMNVEV (reference sequence). The ends were cut back, 3 bases at V and 4 bases at J, with 9 bases in the middle. The CDR3 runs 13 residues. DNA for the CDR3: TGTGCCAGCAGTTTTTCGGGGATCACTGAAGCTTTCTTT. Its protein product is CASSFSGITEAFF.